This passage covers 32 T cell receptor beta chains from one sample sequenced in a study of cytomegalovirus exposure and HLA in healthy donors. Profiled with immunoSEQ multiplex PCR; TCRdb holds only in-frame clones, not every one. This sample has about 120,000 clones, with around 88% found just once. Sample: PBMCs. Every receptor here comes from a man aged 18 to 30 in good health and CMV-seronegative.

The genes are TRBV30 and TRBJ1-1, with D possibly TRBD1 on 6 matching bases. CDR3 length equals 13 residues. Per the germline V gene, CDR1 is GTSNPN and CDR2 is SVGIG (reference sequence). V was clipped by 4 bases and J by 5 bases, with 14 bases between them. CDR3 DNA sequence: TGTGCCTGGATAGTAGGGGGTAGGACTGAAGCTTTCTTT. It translates to CAWIVGGRTEAFF.

CDR3 amino acids: CASSYLGQGFYGYTF. The CDR3 region has the DNA TGTGCCAGCAGTTACTTAGGACAGGGCTTCTATGGCTACACCTTC. The genes are TRBV6-5 and TRBJ1-2; TRBD1 aligns across 8 bases. The CDR3 extends over 15 amino acids. V lost 1 base, J lost 4 bases, and 5 bases stayed unmatched. Per the germline V gene, CDR1 is MNHEY and CDR2 is SVGAGI.

This clone came up many times. This rearrangement joins TRBV28 to TRBJ1-2; a weak D match, TRBD1 (5 bases). With 6 bases removed from V and 6 bases from J, the gap between germline ends came to 14 bases. Germline loops: CDR1 MDHEN, CDR2 SYDVKM. CDR3 length: 13 residues. This CDR3 reads CASRSGHAHGYTF. The CDR3 nucleotides are TGTGCCAGCAGATCCGGACACGCGCATGGCTACACCTTC.

The V call is TRBV19, the J call TRBJ2-4; D not resolved. The V end was cut by 0 bases, the J end by 0 bases, with 6 bases between. The CDR3 loop spans 15 amino acids. Looked up from germline, CDR1 is LNHDA and CDR2 is SQIVND (reference sequence). CDR3 bases: TGTGCCAGTAGTATAGAACAGCTAGCCAAAAACATTCAGTACTTC. It yields the protein CASSIEQLAKNIQYF.

The CDR3 reads CASSLDPHMTDTQYF. The CDR3 coding sequence is TGTGCCAGCAGCTTAGATCCGCACATGACAGATACGCAGTATTTT. The V gene is TRBV11-2, the J gene TRBJ2-3; no clear D gene. From germline, CDR1 is SGHAT and CDR2 FQNNGV. The CDR3 is made up of 15 amino acids. The V and J ends lost 0 bases and 3 bases respectively, with 10 bases between them.

The chain recombines TRBV30 with TRBJ2-3, with D perhaps TRBD1 (5 bases). The V end was cut by 3 bases, the J end by 0 bases, with 10 bases between. The CDR3 totals 14 residues. Germline CDR1 and CDR2: GTSNPN and SVGIG (reference sequence). This CDR3 is CAWRSGPSTDTQYF. The CDR3 bases are TGTGCCTGGAGGTCAGGGCCTAGCACAGATACGCAGTATTTT. The whole variable domain, filled in from reference TRBV30 and TRBJ2-3, reads SQTIHQWPATLVQPVGSPLSLECTVEGTSNPNLYWYRQAAGRGLQLLFYSVGIGQISSEVPQNLSASRPQDRQFILSSKKLLLSDSGFYLCAWRSGPSTDTQYFGPGTRLTVL.

This sequence joins TRBV7-8 and TRBJ2-3; 9 nucleotides line up with TRBD2. This CDR3 is 15 amino acids long. Germline V gene sequence: CDR1 SGHVS, CDR2 FQNEAQ. V lost 3 bases and J lost 2; bases outside the gene matches: 3. CDR3 nucleotides: TGTGCCAGCAGCTTGGCGGGAGGGCCCACAGATACGCAGTATTTT. The encoded protein is CASSLAGGPTDTQYF.

This rearrangement joins TRBV5-1 to TRBJ2-1; D uncertain. The CDR3 extends over 13 amino acids. Trimming removed 2 bases from V and 5 bases from J, with 8 bases in between. Germline assignment: CDR1 SGHRS and CDR2 YFSETQ. The CDR3 DNA reads TGCGCCAGCAGCTTTTACAGCAACAATGAGCAGTTCTTC. Its protein is CASSFYSNNEQFF.

The V and J genes are TRBV27 and TRBJ1-1; D is undetermined. This CDR3 spans 15 amino acids. The ends were cut back, 1 base at V and 1 base at J, with 10 bases in the middle. The germline CDR1 and CDR2 sequences are MNHEY and SMNVEV (reference sequence). Here the CDR3 DNA reads TGTGCCAGCAGTTTATTGGGCAGCGGGAACACTGAAGCTTTCTTT. The encoded protein is CASSLLGSGNTEAFF.

For the CDR3, the DNA is TGTGCCAGCGGGAGGGCCAGAAACACCGGGGAGCTGTTTTTT. Protein: CASGRARNTGELFF. The gene calls are TRBV28 and TRBJ2-2; 7 bases map to TRBD2. The CDR3 runs to 14 residues. V dropped 8 bases and J dropped 2; count of bases not matched to a gene: 5. CDR1 MDHEN and CDR2 SYDVKM come from the germline V gene.

The gene calls are TRBV19 and TRBJ1-4; D is unresolved. V dropped 4 bases and J dropped 8 bases, with 17 bases sitting between them. The germline V gene has CDR1 LNHDA and CDR2 SQIVND (reference sequence). The CDR3 consists of 15 residues. CDR3 residues: CASSSLGGTSEKLFF. DNA for the CDR3: TGTGCCAGTAGTAGCCTCGGAGGTACTAGCGAAAAACTGTTTTTT.

The rearrangement uses TRBV7-9 and TRBJ1-4; D might be TRBD1 (6 bases). Trimming removed 8 bases from V and 5 bases from J, with 18 bases in between. CDR1 and CDR2 from the germline V gene are SEHNR and FQNEAQ (reference sequence). The CDR3 loop spans 15 amino acids. CDR3 amino acids: CASRPSTGLNEKLFF. The CDR3 DNA is TGTGCCAGCCGGCCCTCGACAGGTTTGAATGAAAAACTGTTTTTT.

This chain uses TRBV28 with TRBJ1-2, with D perhaps matching TRBD1 (5 bases). This CDR3 region has 14 residues. Germline V gene sequence: CDR1 MDHEN, CDR2 SYDVKM. V was trimmed by 4 bases and J by 6 bases, leaving 15 bases between them. The CDR3 spells CASSSLLGGNGYTF. The CDR3 bases are TGTGCCAGCAGTTCCCTTTTGGGGGGGAATGGCTACACCTTC.

V gene TRBV28 combines with J gene TRBJ2-7, with D maybe TRBD2 (6 bases). The CDR3 spans 13 residues. In germline, CDR1 is MDHEN, CDR2 SYDVKM. V lost 5 bases and J lost 7, with 15 bases in between. DNA of the CDR3: TGTGCCAGCAGTCCCGGGCCTGGGAGGGAGCAGTACTTC. Its translation: CASSPGPGREQYF.

The chain recombines TRBV4-1 with TRBJ2-7, with TRBD1 matching over 8 bases. J lost 4 bases, V lost 3 bases, and 8 bases had no gene match. CDR1 is MGHRA and CDR2 is YSYEKL in the germline V gene. The CDR3 consists of 15 residues. CDR3 coding DNA: TGCGCCAGCAGCCAGTCTCGACAGGGGTCGTACGAGCAGTACTTC. Translated, it gives CASSQSRQGSYEQYF.

The chain employs TRBV7-2 and TRBJ2-7; 7 bases match TRBD1. Germline V gives CDR1 SGHTA, CDR2 FQGNSA. The CDR3 sequence is 14 residues long. Trimming took 4 bases from V and 3 from J; bases not matched to a gene: 6. CDR3 DNA: TGTGCCAGCAGCTGGGGACAGCTATTCTACGAGCAGTACTTC. This encodes CASSWGQLFYEQYF.

The rearrangement uses TRBV18 and TRBJ1-4; TRBD1 agrees at 8 bases. Germline lookup yields CDR1 KGHSH and CDR2 LQKENI. The CDR3 is 17 residues long. V lost 0 bases and J lost 7; bases outside the gene matches: 10. This CDR3 is CASSPPRQGPLSEKLFF. The DNA for the CDR3 is TGTGCCAGCTCACCACCGCGACAGGGGCCCCTTTCTGAAAAACTGTTTTTT.

For the CDR3, the DNA is TGTGCCAGCAGCGCAGGGACAGGGGGGTTCGGCGAGCAGTACTTC. This codes for CASSAGTGGFGEQYF. The chain links TRBV9 to TRBJ2-7, with 11 bases that match TRBD1. The junction had 8 bases not matched to a gene; V was cut back by 3 bases and J by 6 bases. This CDR3 region has 15 residues. Germline CDR1 SGDLS, CDR2 YYNGEE.

V is TRBV6-1 and J is TRBJ1-3; no clear D gene. This CDR3 is 15 amino acids long. The germline CDR1 and CDR2 sequences are MNHNS and SASEGT. The V end lost 1 base, the J end lost 0 bases, and 7 bases lay between the germline ends. This chain's CDR3 is CASSEVQLSGNTIYF. The DNA of the CDR3 is TGTGCCAGCAGTGAAGTACAGCTCTCTGGAAACACCATATATTTT.

The chain recombines TRBV10-3 with TRBJ2-7; the D is unclear. The V gene lost 10 bases and the J gene lost 3 bases, with 10 bases spanning the gap. This CDR3 spans 11 amino acids. Germline CDR1 reads ENHRY; CDR2 reads SYGVKD. The CDR3 protein is CATQTGYEQYF. The CDR3 bases are TGTGCCACCCAGACGGGCTACGAGCAGTACTTC.

The rearrangement uses TRBV13 and TRBJ2-1; tentative D call: TRBD1 (6 bases). The CDR3 is 14 amino acids. Germline loops: CDR1 PRHDT, CDR2 FYEKMQ (reference sequence). V dropped 7 bases and J dropped 9 bases, with 19 bases sitting between them. The CDR3 reads CASTPGRGIGEQFF. CDR3 DNA sequence: TGTGCCAGCACCCCAGGCAGGGGTATAGGTGAGCAGTTCTTC. The full variable domain, with the rest looked up from reference TRBV13 and TRBJ2-1, is AAGVIQSPRHLIKEKRETATLKCYPIPRHDTVYWYQQGPGQDPQFLISFYEKMQSDKGSIPDRFSAQQFSDYHSELNMSSLELGDSALYFCASTPGRGIGEQFFGPGTRLTVL.

This chain connects TRBV18 to TRBJ1-1; 9 positions match TRBD1. CDR3 length: 17 amino acids. From germline, CDR1 is KGHSH and CDR2 LQKENI. The ends lost 5 bases at V and 0 bases at J; junction bases unmatched: 10. CDR3 sequence (DNA): TGTGCCAGCTCATCGACAGGGGGTAGGGTGATGAACACTGAAGCTTTCTTT. This codes for CASSSTGGRVMNTEAFF.

The CDR3 sequence is CASSSTGTERYNEQFF. The CDR3 nucleotides are TGTGCCAGCAGTTCTACCGGGACAGAAAGATACAATGAGCAGTTCTTC. The chain couples TRBV27 to TRBJ2-1; 7 bases map to TRBD1. The CDR3 extends over 16 amino acids. Per the germline V gene, CDR1 is MNHEY and CDR2 is SMNVEV (reference sequence). The junction had 10 bases not matched to a gene; V was cut back by 4 bases and J by 4 bases.

This chain connects TRBV18 to TRBJ2-3, with 7 bases that match TRBD2. J gave up 2 bases and V 4 bases, and 9 bases lay outside the gene matches. Germline CDR1 is KGHSH and CDR2 is LQKENI. The CDR3 sequence is 16 residues long. The CDR3 DNA reads as TGTGCCAGCTCACAGCCGGGCGGGAGTATCACAGATACGCAGTATTTT. It is translated as CASSQPGGSITDTQYF.

The V gene is TRBV28, the J gene TRBJ2-3; a weak D match, TRBD1 (5 bases). The CDR3 loop spans 16 amino acids. The germline CDR1 and CDR2 sequences are MDHEN and SYDVKM. V was cut by 5 bases and J by 4 bases, with 19 bases left in between. CDR3 sequence reads: CASSDAVRRVADTQYF. The CDR3 DNA follows: TGTGCCAGCAGTGACGCTGTCCGCAGGGTGGCAGATACGCAGTATTTT.

This chain uses TRBV4-3 with TRBJ2-2; 7 bases agree with TRBD1. This CDR3 has 15 residues. The ends lost 3 bases at V and 2 bases at J; junction bases unmatched: 3. Germline V gives CDR1 LGHNA, CDR2 YSLEER. The CDR3 protein is CASSQGQQNTGELFF. The CDR3 DNA reads as TGCGCCAGCAGCCAGGGACAGCAAAACACCGGGGAGCTGTTTTTT.

The sample holds one count of this clone. This chain uses TRBV6-5 with TRBJ2-2; D might be TRBD1 (5 bases). CDR3 size: 16 residues. The V gene lost 0 bases and the J gene lost 4 bases, with 12 bases spanning the gap. The germline V gene has CDR1 MNHEY and CDR2 SVGAGI. The CDR3 DNA follows: TGTGCCAGCAGTTACTCGAACAGGCGTTTCACCGGGGAGCTGTTTTTT. It encodes CASSYSNRRFTGELFF.

This chain connects TRBV11-2 to TRBJ2-1; tentative D call: TRBD2 (6 bases). The CDR3 length is 13 residues. The ends were cut back, 4 bases at V and 7 bases at J, with 11 bases in the middle. Germline loops: CDR1 SGHAT, CDR2 FQNNGV. The CDR3 sequence: CASSYDGRNEQFF. Here the CDR3 DNA reads TGTGCCAGCAGCTACGACGGGAGAAATGAGCAGTTCTTC.

The rearrangement joins TRBV5-5 to TRBJ2-7, with a tentative D call TRBD1 (6 bases). V lost 4 bases and J lost 2, with 13 bases in between. The CDR3 is 14 amino acids. Germline CDR1 and CDR2: SGHKS and YYEKEE (reference sequence). CDR3 in amino acids: CASSRATGTYEQYF. As DNA, the CDR3 is TGTGCCAGCAGCAGAGCCACAGGGACCTACGAGCAGTACTTC.

The gene calls are TRBV28 and TRBJ1-6; tentatively, D is TRBD1 (5 bases). V gave up 6 bases and J gave up 9 bases, with 18 bases separating them. Germline CDR1 is MDHEN and CDR2 is SYDVKM. CDR3 length equals 15 residues. CDR3 residues: CASSNLRVTGSPLHF. CDR3 DNA: TGTGCCAGCAGCAACCTCAGGGTCACCGGTTCACCCCTCCACTTT. The full variable domain, in which reference TRBV28 and TRBJ1-6 provide the parts outside the CDR3, is DVKVTQSSRYLVKRTGEKVFLECVQDMDHENMFWYRQDPGLGLRLIYFSYDVKMKEKGDIPEGYSVSREKKERFSLILESASTNQTSMYLCASSNLRVTGSPLHFGNGTRLTVT.

This clone has only one observation. The chain combines TRBV27 with TRBJ1-3; 7 nucleotides match TRBD1. This CDR3 region has 13 residues. Germline CDR1 and CDR2: MNHEY and SMNVEV (reference sequence). V dropped 8 bases and J dropped 5; count of bases not matched to a gene: 6. The CDR3 reads CASGTVLRNTIYF. In nucleotides, the CDR3 is TGTGCCAGCGGGACAGTCCTTCGAAACACCATATATTTT.

The chain carries TRBV7-2 and TRBJ1-5, with TRBD1 as a possible D gene (6 bases). Trimming shortened V by 4 bases and J by 2 bases, and 12 bases separated the two germline ends. CDR3 length: 15 residues. CDR1 and CDR2 (germline): SGHTA, FQGNSA. The CDR3 here is CASSYHRDGNQPQHF. The DNA of the CDR3 is TGTGCCAGCAGCTATCACAGGGATGGCAATCAGCCCCAGCATTTT.